This TCR beta chain was sequenced for a study of identical twins listed by TCRdb under 2016. Some background on the complete study: The study deep-sequenced TCR alpha and beta repertoires from monozygotic twins, unrelated adults of various ages and cord blood to test whether fetal clonotypes persist. To rule out contamination, the twin experiments were replicated at different times with different library preparation protocols. Results the study describes overall, beyond this receptor: Because the same donors could not be followed over many years, the conclusions relied on cross-sectional statistical analysis. In monozygotic twins, out-of-frame TCR alpha sharing was systematically underestimated by recombination models, although the models agreed with sharing between unrelated individuals. A weaker excess of twin sharing was found in beta out-of-frame sequences because the signal-to-noise ratio was lowered by fewer shared sequences. Fewer insertions were carried by abundant cord blood beta clonotypes, a similar but weaker trend appeared in young adult naive repertoires, and no such trend appeared in memory repertoires. Zero-insertion analyses could be partly confounded by invariant T cells such as MAIT and iNKT, although diverse VJ usage argued against such confounding for most clonotypes. Compared with coincidental sharing between unrelated individuals, out-of-frame TCR alpha sequences shared between twins showed an excess of sequences with low generation probability.

The germline V gene encodes CDR1 DFQATT and CDR2 SNEGSKA (reference sequence). The V end gives up 8 bases and the J end 3 bases, leaving 5 bases in the junction not matched to a gene. Taken from cysteine to phenylalanine, the CDR3 has 12 residues. CDR3 DNA is the only sequence kept; it has 36 bases, read in frame from the first base. This clonotype was seen only a few times. Its target antigen remains unknown. No clone much larger than this one lies a single base away; base qualities are absent. The library was built by means of 5' RACE. Sequencing instrument: Illumina HiSeq 2000. A universal primer binding site was added through template switching, and the final cDNA carried a unique molecular identifier so that TCR cDNA molecules could be counted accurately. First-strand cDNA for TCR alpha and beta chains was synthesized from specific primers in the conserved constant-segment region. To control for contamination, each cDNA library was double barcoded with a SMART-Mk sample barcode plus Illumina barcodes. TruSeq adapter sequences, together with Illumina sample barcodes, were added in two successive PCR steps. Sequencing of the TCR alpha and beta cDNA libraries was done on the Illumina HiSeq platform using custom primers. Under the source paper's analysis protocol: Raw reads were processed with MiGEC to extract unique molecular identifiers, and MiXCR was used to determine CDR3 positions. Recombination models were inferred per individual with the repgenHMM and IGoR tools using an EM algorithm. Shared clonotypes were analyzed with the tcR package in R, and sharing was normalized by the product of cloneset sizes. Out-of-frame nonproductive sequences were analyzed to study raw recombination free of thymic and clonal selection effects. TCRdb redid the processing of the public reads, applying fastp at Q25 and MiXCR, and retained in-frame beta chains. Rows merge per CDR3 protein into single entries with the most common DNA and genes. These V and J calls are TCRdb output, not the study's own analysis. The sample data list 540,000 or so distinct CDR3 sequences, and about 20% of these were observed just once. Of the sample, approximately 0.49% is held by the ten largest clones.

Every donor in the study was a healthy Caucasian. The twin cohort comprised three pairs of female monozygotic twins, all aged roughly 18 to 30 years. CD4+ and CD8+ T cell populations were isolated with positive isolation kits from Invitrogen. The data were also submitted as part of a second study, on yellow fever vaccine responses in identical twins. From the second report: According to the authors, in identical twins the way T cells responded to vaccination appeared partly convergent and partly personalized. In identical twins, the study followed T cell clones that responded to the vaccine with precision.

The sample was CD4+ T cells sorted from blood. The V gene is TRBV20-1 and the J gene is TRBJ1-2, with TRBD1 identical over 8 junction bases. The sequence derives from a woman younger than 35 in good health. The DNA sequence is given as TGCAGTCTACCGGGACAGGACTATGGCTACACCTTC. It is translated as CSLPGQDYGYTF.